The table lists the clone carrying this TCR beta chain with a count of one. The data stem from a study of OX40 agonist ivuxolimab in advanced cancers. Assay: immunoSEQ multiplex PCR; the TCRdb copy retains only in-frame clones and omits some. The table includes over 80,000 clones, approximately 80% detected once. The trim removed 5 bases at V and 9 bases at J, leaving 6 bases unmatched. The CDR3 runs to 13 residues. Germline V CDR1 and CDR2: SGHTA, FQGNSA. Sequencing was performed on CD4+ or CD8+ T cells sorted from blood, taken in a trial of the OX40 agonist ivuxolimab. This rearrangement joins TRBV7-2 to TRBJ2-4; 8 bases are shared with TRBD1. The TCR originated in an adult with an advanced solid tumor such as melanoma, head and neck, liver or kidney cancer. The chain's CDR3 is CASSNGQGGIQYF. The CDR3 DNA sequence: TGTGCCAGCAGCAATGGACAGGGCGGCATTCAGTACTTC.